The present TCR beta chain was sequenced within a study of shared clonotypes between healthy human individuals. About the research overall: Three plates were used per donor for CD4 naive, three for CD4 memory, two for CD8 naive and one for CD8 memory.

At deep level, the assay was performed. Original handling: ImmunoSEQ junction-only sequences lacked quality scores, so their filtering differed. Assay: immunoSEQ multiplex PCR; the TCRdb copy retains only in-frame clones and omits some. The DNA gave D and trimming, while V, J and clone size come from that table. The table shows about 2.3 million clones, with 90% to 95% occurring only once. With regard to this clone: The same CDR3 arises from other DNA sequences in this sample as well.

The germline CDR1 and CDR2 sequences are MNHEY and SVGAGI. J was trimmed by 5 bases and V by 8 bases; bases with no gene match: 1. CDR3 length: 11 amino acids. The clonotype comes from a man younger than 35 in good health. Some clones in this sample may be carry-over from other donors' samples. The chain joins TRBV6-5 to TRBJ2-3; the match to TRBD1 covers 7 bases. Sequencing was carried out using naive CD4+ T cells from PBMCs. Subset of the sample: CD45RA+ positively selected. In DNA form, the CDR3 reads TGTGCCAGCTCAGGGGGAGATACGCAGTATTTT. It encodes CASSGGDTQYF.